The rows below give T cell receptor beta chains drawn from one sample of a study of glioma-infiltrating T cells. TCRdb used MiXCR to reprocess the multiplex PCR reads, holding one entry per CDR3 protein. The table lists more than 85,000 distinct CDR3 sequences, about 25% of them singletons. The sequencing sample was made of glioma tissue, nonneoplastic brain tissue, or PBMCs (not recorded which). The receptors were sampled from a human donor with low-grade glioma or glioblastoma, undergoing nonglioma brain surgery, or in good health (not recorded which). Both conserved end residues are part of each CDR3. Each record gives: J gene, V gene, D gene, clone size, CDR3 length, CDR3 DNA, CDR3 protein. The D gene is left open where the match is weak. Part of the rows lack a size; the others show once, few, many or a class for expanded clones.

TRBJ2-1	TRBV11-3	-	many	12	TGTGCCAGCAGCTTAGGGGGGAATCGGCAGTTCTTC	CASSLGGNRQFF
TRBJ2-7	TRBV29-1	TRBD2	-	13	TGCAGCGTTCGCACTAGCGGGAGCTACGAGCAGTACTTC	CSVRTSGSYEQYF
TRBJ2-7	TRBV13	-	-	14	TGTGCCAGCAGGCTGGGTCTTACCGCCTACGAGCAGTACTTC	CASRLGLTAYEQYF
TRBJ2-1	TRBV4-1	-	many	16	TGCGCCAGCAGCCAAGCCGGGACTCACCTACCCAATGAGCAGTTCTTC	CASSQAGTHLPNEQFF
TRBJ2-1	TRBV7-2	-	many	13	TGTGCCAGCAGCCCGAGTCGGCGGGGAGAGCAGTTCTTC	CASSPSRRGEQFF
TRBJ1-1	TRBV7-2	-	many	13	TGTGCCAGCAGCTTATCAGTAGGCACTGAAGCTTTCTTT	CASSLSVGTEAFF
TRBJ2-1	TRBV2	TRBD2	many	15	TGTGCCAGCTCTCGAAGCGGGGGGTCCTACAATGAGCAGTTCTTC	CASSRSGGSYNEQFF
TRBJ1-1	TRBV29-1	-	-	12	TGCAGCGTTGAGAGGGGCAACACTGAAGCTTTCTTT	CSVERGNTEAFF
TRBJ2-3	TRBV28	TRBD2	many	16	TGTGCCAGCAGTTGGCCGGGACTAGCGGGTACAGATACGCAGTATTTT	CASSWPGLAGTDTQYF
TRBJ2-5	TRBV6-6	TRBD2	many	16	TGTGCCAGCAGTTACGGGATCGGGGGGGCGCGTGAGACCCAGTACTTC	CASSYGIGGARETQYF
TRBJ1-3	TRBV29-1	-	many	14	TGCAGCGTTGTGATAGGTAGTCTTGGAAACACCATATATTTT	CSVVIGSLGNTIYF
TRBJ2-1	TRBV20-1	TRBD2	many	15	TGCAGTGCTAGTGGCCTAGCGGTTTCCGGGGGTGAGCAGTTCTTC	CSASGLAVSGGEQFF